Sequencing of this T cell receptor (beta chain) was carried out in a study of radiation and T cells in renal cell carcinoma. Study results and limitations: Pretreatment tumor biopsies were lacking, so baseline clonotypes are unknown.

Of note for this clone: What it binds is unknown.

Time point indicated: blood 4 weeks post-SBRT, at nephrectomy. As to treatment: 15 Gy SBRT to primary tumor, nephrectomy 4 weeks later. Nephrectomy followed 15 Gy stereotactic body radiation by 4 weeks. Clear cell pathology was present in this patient's renal cell carcinoma. Sequencing used immunoSEQ multiplex PCR; TCRdb keeps in-frame clones, though not all of them. This sample has about 77,000 clones, with around four fifths found just once. This TCR came from an older woman with renal cell carcinoma. Sequencing was performed on blood, taken from a patient whose treatment included radiotherapy and nephrectomy.

This CDR3 reads CASSSRGPSGQGSRRSSYEQYF. In DNA, the CDR3 is TGTGCCAGCAGTTCAAGAGGACCCAGCGGGCAGGGAAGTCGACGGAGCTCCTACGAGCAGTACTTC. The V call is TRBV27, the J call TRBJ2-7, with D possibly TRBD2 on 6 matching bases. Deletions cut 4 bases from V and 0 bases from J, with 34 bases between. In germline, CDR1 is MNHEY, CDR2 SMNVEV (reference sequence). CDR3 length equals 22 residues.